These 14 T cell receptor beta chains were all obtained from the same sample, sequenced in a study of cytomegalovirus exposure and HLA in healthy donors. The repertoire was sequenced with immunoSEQ multiplex PCR; TCRdb's copy has only in-frame clones and lacks some. The sample has 100,000 to 120,000 clones; 70% to 90% are singletons. The sequenced material came from PBMCs. The origin of the receptors is a woman in her thirties in good health and CMV-seropositive.

The chain links TRBV4-3 to TRBJ2-2; TRBD1 matches 8 bases. Germline CDR1 LGHNA, CDR2 YSLEER. V lost 4 bases, J lost 5 bases, and 6 bases stayed unmatched. The CDR3 spans 15 residues. The CDR3 region has the DNA TGCGCCAGCAGCCTGACCGACAGGGGAACCGGGGAGCTGTTTTTT. Its translation: CASSLTDRGTGELFF.

V gene TRBV5-4 combines with J gene TRBJ2-1; D is perhaps TRBD2 (6 bases). Germline assignment: CDR1 SGHNT and CDR2 YYREEE (reference sequence). This CDR3 contains 15 residues. V shed 4 bases and J shed 5 bases, with 16 bases lying between them. CDR3 amino acids: CASSPGVAANNEQFF. The CDR3 DNA follows: TGTGCCAGCAGCCCTGGGGTAGCGGCTAACAATGAGCAGTTCTTC.

The chain employs TRBV2 and TRBJ1-6; D not resolved. The CDR3 totals 13 residues. Germline V gene sequence: CDR1 SNHLY, CDR2 FYNNEI. V was pared by 7 bases and J by 5 bases, with 9 bases between. This chain's CDR3 is CASKGVNNSPLHF. As DNA, the CDR3 is TGTGCCAGCAAGGGAGTAAATAATTCACCCCTCCACTTT.

The chain is built from TRBV11-3 and TRBJ2-5; 10 bases map to TRBD1. Looked up from germline, CDR1 is SGHNT and CDR2 is YENEEA. The CDR3 spans 16 residues. With V trimmed by 1 base and J by 3 bases, 5 bases remained unmatched. This chain's CDR3 is CASSLGGQGGEETQYF. CDR3 coding DNA: TGTGCCAGCAGCTTAGGAGGACAGGGGGGTGAAGAGACCCAGTACTTC.

This chain links TRBV27 with TRBJ1-3, with 7 nucleotides matching TRBD1. Germline V gene sequence: CDR1 MNHEY, CDR2 SMNVEV (reference sequence). This CDR3 spans 15 amino acids. V lost 8 bases and J lost 5; bases outside the gene matches: 12. CDR3 residues: CASPKGACLRNTIYF. CDR3 in DNA: TGTGCCAGCCCGAAGGGGGCGTGCCTGCGAAACACCATATATTTT.

This clone was picked up a small number of times. This chain's CDR3 is CASSLTVVQNSPLHF. CDR3 nucleotides: TGTGCCAGCAGCCTCACCGTTGTACAGAATTCACCCCTCCACTTT. This sequence joins TRBV5-6 and TRBJ1-6; D gene uncertain. The germline V gene has CDR1 SGHDT and CDR2 YYEEEE. V was pared by 4 bases and J by 7 bases, with 15 bases between. The CDR3 has 15 amino acids.

The CDR3 DNA reads as TGTGCTAGTGGTTTGGTAAGGTCTGGGCCTCTTACCTACGAGCAGTACTTC. Translated: CASGLVRSGPLTYEQYF. The rearrangement links TRBV12-5 to TRBJ2-7; D is ambiguous. Germline CDR1 LGHNT, CDR2 FRNRAP. The CDR3 length is 17 residues. Trimming removed 0 bases from V and 2 bases from J, with 17 bases in between. The full variable domain, with the rest looked up from reference TRBV12-5 and TRBJ2-7, is DARVTQTPRHKVTEMGQEVTMRCQPILGHNTVFWYRQTMMQGLELLAYFRNRAPLDDSGMPKDRFSAEMPDATLATLKIQPSEPRDSAVYFCASGLVRSGPLTYEQYFGPGTRLTVT.

The chain recombines TRBV5-3 with TRBJ2-3, with 10 bases aligning to TRBD2. TRBV5-3 carries the ORF label, with uncertain function. The V gene end was trimmed by 2 bases and the J gene end by 0 bases; junction bases not matched to a gene: 9. The CDR3 has 18 amino acids. CDR3 sequence (DNA): TGTGCCAGAAGCTTTGGAGCGGGGGGGTCCCTTAGCACAGATACGCAGTATTTT. Protein: CARSFGAGGSLSTDTQYF.

J is TRBJ2-7 and V is TRBV5-5, with D perhaps TRBD1 (6 bases). The CDR3 covers 15 residues. The germline V and J ends were trimmed by 4 bases and 2 bases, with 16 bases remaining between them. In germline, CDR1 is SGHKS, CDR2 YYEKEE (reference sequence). The CDR3 loop reads CASSPRLTGPYEQYF. Written as DNA, the CDR3 is TGTGCCAGCAGCCCCCGCCTGACAGGACCCTACGAGCAGTACTTC.

This clone was found a few times. The J gene is TRBJ1-5, the V gene TRBV9; D not resolved. The CDR3 consists of 15 residues. Germline V lookup: CDR1 SGDLS, CDR2 YYNGEE. Trimming cost V 0 bases and J 6 bases, with 13 bases left between them. The CDR3 protein is CASSVDGRIGQPQHF. The CDR3, as DNA: TGTGCCAGCAGCGTAGATGGCAGGATCGGTCAGCCCCAGCATTTT. The variable domain in full, with the rest retrieved from reference TRBV9 and TRBJ1-5, is DSGVTQTPKHLITATGQRVTLRCSPRSGDLSVYWYQQSLDQGLQFLIQYYNGEERAKGNILERFSAQQFPDLHSELNLSSLELGDSALYFCASSVDGRIGQPQHFGDGTRLSIL.

This rearrangement joins TRBV5-1 to TRBJ2-3, with 8 bases matching TRBD2. The germline V gene has CDR1 SGHRS and CDR2 YFSETQ. With 5 bases clipped from V and 1 base from J, the junction kept 6 bases outside the gene matches. The CDR3 is 15 residues long. CDR3 nucleotides: TGCGCCAGCAGTAGCGGGGTAGAACGCACAGATACGCAGTATTTT. This codes for CASSSGVERTDTQYF.

V gene TRBV30 combines with J gene TRBJ2-2; 7 bases line up with TRBD2. Germline assignment: CDR1 GTSNPN and CDR2 SVGIG (reference sequence). The CDR3 is 14 residues long. The trim removed 1 base at V and 9 bases at J, leaving 8 bases unmatched. The CDR3 coding sequence is TGTGCCTGGAGTGCCGGCGGGAGTCTAAGGGAGCTGTTTTTT. This encodes CAWSAGGSLRELFF.

The gene calls are TRBV29-1 and TRBJ1-3; 7 bases agree with TRBD1. This CDR3 comprises 13 residues. Trimming cost V 4 bases and J 0 bases; bases outside gene matches: 0. Germline values: CDR1 SQVTM, CDR2 ANQGSEA. The CDR3 DNA reads as TGCAGCGTTGGGGACAGCTCTGGAAACACCATATATTTT. It translates to CSVGDSSGNTIYF.

The rearrangement uses TRBV29-1 and TRBJ2-5; 14 bases agree with TRBD2. The V and J ends lost 5 bases and 4 bases, in that order; junction bases with no gene match: 6. The CDR3 covers 15 residues. The germline V gene encodes CDR1 SQVTM and CDR2 ANQGSEA. The CDR3 sequence: CSVSGTSGSPETQYF. The CDR3 region has the DNA TGCAGCGTTTCCGGGACTAGCGGGAGCCCAGAGACCCAGTACTTC.